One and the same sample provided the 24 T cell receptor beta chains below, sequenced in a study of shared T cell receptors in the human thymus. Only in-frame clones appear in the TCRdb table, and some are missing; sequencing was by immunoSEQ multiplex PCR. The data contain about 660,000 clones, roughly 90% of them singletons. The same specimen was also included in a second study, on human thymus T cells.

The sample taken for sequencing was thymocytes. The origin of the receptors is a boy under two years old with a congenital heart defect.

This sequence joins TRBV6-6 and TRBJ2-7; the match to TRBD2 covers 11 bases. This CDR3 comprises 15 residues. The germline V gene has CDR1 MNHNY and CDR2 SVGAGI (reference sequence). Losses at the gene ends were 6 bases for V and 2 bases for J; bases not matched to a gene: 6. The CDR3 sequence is CASRTGTSGTYEQYF. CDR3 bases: TGTGCCAGCAGAACCGGGACTAGCGGTACCTACGAGCAGTACTTC.

The CDR3 nucleotides read TGTGCCTGGAGTGACTGGTCAGGACAGGGCTCCTACGAGCAGTACTTC. Protein sequence: CAWSDWSGQGSYEQYF. This rearrangement joins TRBV30 to TRBJ2-7; the match to TRBD1 covers 8 bases. The CDR3 is 16 amino acids. Trimming cost V 1 base and J 0 bases; bases outside gene matches: 8. Germline V gene lookup returns CDR1 GTSNPN and CDR2 SVGIG (reference sequence).

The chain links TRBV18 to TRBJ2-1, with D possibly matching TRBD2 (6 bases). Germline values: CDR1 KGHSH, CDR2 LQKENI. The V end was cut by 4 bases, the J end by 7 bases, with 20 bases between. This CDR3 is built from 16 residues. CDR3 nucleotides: TGTGCCAGCTCACACCATCGGGAGAAGTACGGGAATGAGCAGTTCTTC. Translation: CASSHHREKYGNEQFF.

CDR3 region: CASSQGWQVGGGSGNTIYF. The CDR3 region has the DNA TGCGCCAGCAGCCAAGGATGGCAAGTCGGGGGTGGCTCTGGAAACACCATATATTTT. The V gene is TRBV4-1, the J gene TRBJ1-3; D may be TRBD1 (5 bases). CDR3 length: 19 amino acids. Per germline, CDR1 MGHRA and CDR2 YSYEKL. Deletions cut 1 base from V and 0 bases from J, with 19 bases between.

This chain's CDR3 is CASSFLSKRYPGELFF. DNA of the CDR3: TGTGCCAGCAGTTTTTTATCGAAGAGGTATCCGGGGGAGCTGTTTTTT. This rearrangement joins TRBV27 to TRBJ2-2; D is uncertain. There are 16 residues in the CDR3. V dropped 3 bases and J dropped 8 bases, with 19 bases sitting between them. Looked up from germline, CDR1 is MNHEY and CDR2 is SMNVEV (reference sequence).

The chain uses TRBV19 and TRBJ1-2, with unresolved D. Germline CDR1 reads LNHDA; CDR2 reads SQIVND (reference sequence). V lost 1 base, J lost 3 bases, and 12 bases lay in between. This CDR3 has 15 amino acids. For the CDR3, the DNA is TGTGCCAGTAGTATAGTCCCGGAGCGGGACTATGGCTACACCTTC. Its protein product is CASSIVPERDYGYTF.

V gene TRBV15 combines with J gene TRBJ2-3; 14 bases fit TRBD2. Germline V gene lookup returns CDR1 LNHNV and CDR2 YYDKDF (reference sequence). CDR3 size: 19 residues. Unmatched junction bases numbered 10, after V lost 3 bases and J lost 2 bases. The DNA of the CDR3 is TGTGCCACCAGCAGGACTAGCGGGAGGGGGACGGGATACACAGATACGCAGTATTTT. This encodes CATSRTSGRGTGYTDTQYF.

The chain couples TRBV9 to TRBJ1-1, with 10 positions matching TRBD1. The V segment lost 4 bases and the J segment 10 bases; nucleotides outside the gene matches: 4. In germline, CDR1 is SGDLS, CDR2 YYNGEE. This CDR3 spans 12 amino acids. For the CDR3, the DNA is TGTGCCAGCAGCCGAGGGGACAGGGGAGCTTTCTTT. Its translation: CASSRGDRGAFF.

This CDR3 is CATSSPRAVTGGGETQYF. CDR3 in DNA: TGTGCCACCAGCAGCCCCAGGGCGGTGACAGGGGGAGGAGAGACCCAGTACTTC. The J gene is TRBJ2-5, the V gene TRBV15; 9 nucleotides line up with TRBD1. Germline-derived CDR1 and CDR2 are LNHNV and YYDKDF (reference sequence). The CDR3 sequence is 18 residues long. V gave up 3 bases and J gave up 4 bases; unmatched junction bases: 15.

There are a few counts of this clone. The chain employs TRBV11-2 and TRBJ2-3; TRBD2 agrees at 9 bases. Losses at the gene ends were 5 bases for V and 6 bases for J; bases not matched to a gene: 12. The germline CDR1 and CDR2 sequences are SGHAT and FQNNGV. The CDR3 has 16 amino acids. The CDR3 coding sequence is TGTGCCAGCAGCCCTCGGGGCGGGAGGGCCCTGGATACGCAGTATTTT. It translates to CASSPRGGRALDTQYF.

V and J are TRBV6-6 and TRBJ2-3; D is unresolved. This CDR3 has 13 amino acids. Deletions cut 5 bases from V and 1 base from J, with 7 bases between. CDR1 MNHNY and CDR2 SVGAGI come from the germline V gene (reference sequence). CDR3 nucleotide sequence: TGTGCCAGCAGTCCTCCCCGCACAGATACGCAGTATTTT. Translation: CASSPPRTDTQYF.

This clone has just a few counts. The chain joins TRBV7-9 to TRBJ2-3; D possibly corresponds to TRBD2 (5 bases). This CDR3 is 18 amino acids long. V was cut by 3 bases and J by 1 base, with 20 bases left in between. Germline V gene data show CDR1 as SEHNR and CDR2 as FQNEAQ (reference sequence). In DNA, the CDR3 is TGTGCCAGCAGCTTGGAGGCGGCCCCGGGCGTCCGCACAGATACGCAGTATTTT. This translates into CASSLEAAPGVRTDTQYF.

The CDR3 nucleotides read TGTGCCAGTAGTCAAGCCAGGGGAAACGAGCAGTACTTC. It specifies CASSQARGNEQYF. This chain joins TRBV19 and TRBJ2-7, with D perhaps TRBD1 (6 bases). V was clipped by 5 bases and J by 5 bases, with 13 bases between them. CDR1 is LNHDA and CDR2 is SQIVND in the germline V gene (reference sequence). The CDR3 is 13 amino acids.

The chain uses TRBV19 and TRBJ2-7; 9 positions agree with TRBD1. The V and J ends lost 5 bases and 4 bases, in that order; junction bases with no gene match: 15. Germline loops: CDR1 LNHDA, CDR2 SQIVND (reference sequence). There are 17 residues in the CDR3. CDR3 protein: CASSLRPPRDRAYEQYF. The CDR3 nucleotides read TGTGCCAGTAGTCTTCGCCCACCTAGGGACAGGGCATACGAGCAGTACTTC.

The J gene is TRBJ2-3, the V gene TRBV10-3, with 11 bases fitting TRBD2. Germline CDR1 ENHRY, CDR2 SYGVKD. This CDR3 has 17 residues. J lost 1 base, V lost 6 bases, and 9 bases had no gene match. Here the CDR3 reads CAIRPGLAVGRTDTQYF. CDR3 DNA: TGTGCCATCAGGCCGGGACTAGCGGTAGGACGCACAGATACGCAGTATTTT.

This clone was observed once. Here the CDR3 DNA reads TGTGCCAGCAGTGAAGCGGACCTAACAGGGACGGGAGGCACCATATATTTT. Translating gives CASSEADLTGTGGTIYF. The V gene is TRBV6-1, the J gene TRBJ1-3; the D gene is possibly TRBD1 (6 bases). Germline V gives CDR1 MNHNS, CDR2 SASEGT. Trimming took off 0 bases at V and 9 bases at J, with 21 bases between the two ends. CDR3 length: 17 amino acids.

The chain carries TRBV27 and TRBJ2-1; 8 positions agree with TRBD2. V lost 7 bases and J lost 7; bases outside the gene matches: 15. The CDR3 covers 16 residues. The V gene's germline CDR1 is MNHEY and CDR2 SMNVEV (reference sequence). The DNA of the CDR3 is TGTGCCAGCACCTCAAAAACCGGGACTAGGCGGAATGAGCAGTTCTTC. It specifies CASTSKTGTRRNEQFF.

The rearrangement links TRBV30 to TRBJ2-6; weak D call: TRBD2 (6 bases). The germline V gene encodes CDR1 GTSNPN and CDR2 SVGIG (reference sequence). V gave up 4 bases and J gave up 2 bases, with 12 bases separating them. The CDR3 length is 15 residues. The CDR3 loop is CAWTGRRTGANVLTF. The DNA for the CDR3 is TGTGCCTGGACCGGGAGACGTACTGGGGCCAACGTCCTGACTTTC.

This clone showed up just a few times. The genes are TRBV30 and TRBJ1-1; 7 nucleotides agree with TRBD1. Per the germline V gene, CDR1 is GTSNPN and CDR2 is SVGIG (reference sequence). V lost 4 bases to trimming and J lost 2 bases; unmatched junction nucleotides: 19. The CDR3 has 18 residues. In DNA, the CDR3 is TGTGCCTGGAAGACAGGGCTTAGGATGCAGGTGGGTAACACTGAAGCTTTCTTT. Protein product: CAWKTGLRMQVGNTEAFF.

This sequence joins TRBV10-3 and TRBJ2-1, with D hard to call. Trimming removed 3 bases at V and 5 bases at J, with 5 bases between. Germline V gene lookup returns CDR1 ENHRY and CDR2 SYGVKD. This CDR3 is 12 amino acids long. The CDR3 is CAISESNNEQFF. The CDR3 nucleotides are TGTGCCATCAGTGAATCAAACAATGAGCAGTTCTTC.

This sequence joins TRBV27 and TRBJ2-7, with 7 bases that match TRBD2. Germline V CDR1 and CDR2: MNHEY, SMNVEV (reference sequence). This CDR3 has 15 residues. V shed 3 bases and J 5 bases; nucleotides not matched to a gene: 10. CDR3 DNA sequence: TGTGCCAGCAGTTTTGGGCGGGAGACCCCCCACGAGCAGTACTTC. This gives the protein CASSFGRETPHEQYF.

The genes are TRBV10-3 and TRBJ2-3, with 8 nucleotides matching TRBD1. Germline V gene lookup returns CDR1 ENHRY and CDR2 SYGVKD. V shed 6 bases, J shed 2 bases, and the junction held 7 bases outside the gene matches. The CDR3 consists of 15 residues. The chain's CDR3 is CAISSRDRPTDTQYF. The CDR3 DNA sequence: TGTGCCATCAGCTCCCGGGACAGGCCCACAGATACGCAGTATTTT.

Written as DNA, the CDR3 is TGTGCCACCTCGGACAGGGCCACAGATACGCAGTATTTT. As protein: CATSDRATDTQYF. The chain combines TRBV27 with TRBJ2-3; 8 bases map to TRBD1. The junction had 5 bases not matched to a gene; V was cut back by 10 bases and J by 2 bases. Germline values: CDR1 MNHEY, CDR2 SMNVEV (reference sequence). This CDR3 region has 13 residues.

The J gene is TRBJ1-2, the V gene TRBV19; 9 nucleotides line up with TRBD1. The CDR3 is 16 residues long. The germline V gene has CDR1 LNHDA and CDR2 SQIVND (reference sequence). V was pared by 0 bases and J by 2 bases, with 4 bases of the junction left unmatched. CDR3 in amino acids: CASSIDWTGANYGYTF. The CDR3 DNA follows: TGTGCCAGTAGTATAGATTGGACAGGGGCCAACTATGGCTACACCTTC.